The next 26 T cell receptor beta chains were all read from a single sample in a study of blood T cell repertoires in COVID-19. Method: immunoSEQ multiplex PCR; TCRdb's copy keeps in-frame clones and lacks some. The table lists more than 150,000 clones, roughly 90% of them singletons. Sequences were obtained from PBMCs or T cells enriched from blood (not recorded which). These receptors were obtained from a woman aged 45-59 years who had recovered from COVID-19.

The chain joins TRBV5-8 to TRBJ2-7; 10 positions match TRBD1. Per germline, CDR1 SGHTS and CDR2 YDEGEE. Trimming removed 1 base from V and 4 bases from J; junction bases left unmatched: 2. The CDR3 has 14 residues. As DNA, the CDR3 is TGTGCCAGCAGCTTGAGACAGGGGGCGTACGAGCAGTACTTC. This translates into CASSLRQGAYEQYF.

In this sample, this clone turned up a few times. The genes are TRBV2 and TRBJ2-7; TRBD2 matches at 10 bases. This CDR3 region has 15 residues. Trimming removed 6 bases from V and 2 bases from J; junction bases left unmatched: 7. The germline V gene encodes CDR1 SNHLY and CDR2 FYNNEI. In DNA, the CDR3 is TGTGCCAGCAGGTCTCGGACTAGCGGAGCCTACGAGCAGTACTTC. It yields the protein CASRSRTSGAYEQYF. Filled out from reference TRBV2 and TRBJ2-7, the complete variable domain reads EPEVTQTPSHQVTQMGQEVILRCVPISNHLYFYWYRQILGQKVEFLVSFYNNEISEKSEIFDDQFSVERPDGSNFTLKIRSTKLEDSAMYFCASRSRTSGAYEQYFGPGTRLTVT.

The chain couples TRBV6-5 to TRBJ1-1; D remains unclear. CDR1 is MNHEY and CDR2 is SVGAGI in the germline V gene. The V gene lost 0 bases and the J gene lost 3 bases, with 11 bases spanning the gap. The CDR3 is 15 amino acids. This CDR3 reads CASSYSRTGDTEAFF. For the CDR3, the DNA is TGTGCCAGCAGTTACTCGAGAACGGGTGACACTGAAGCTTTCTTT.

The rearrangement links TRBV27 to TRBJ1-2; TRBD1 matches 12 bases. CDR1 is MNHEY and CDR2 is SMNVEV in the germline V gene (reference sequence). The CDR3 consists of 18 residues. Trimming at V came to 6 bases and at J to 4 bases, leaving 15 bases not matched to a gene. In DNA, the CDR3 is TGTGCCAGCAGACCAGTCCGGGACAGGGGGCGCTTGGGCTATGGCTACACCTTC. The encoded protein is CASRPVRDRGRLGYGYTF.

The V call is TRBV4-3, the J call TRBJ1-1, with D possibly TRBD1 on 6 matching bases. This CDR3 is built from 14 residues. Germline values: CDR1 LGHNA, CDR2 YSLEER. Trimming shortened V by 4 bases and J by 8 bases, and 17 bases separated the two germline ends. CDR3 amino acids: CASSPGHPLREAFF. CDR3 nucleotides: TGCGCCAGCAGCCCGGGACATCCTCTCAGGGAAGCTTTCTTT.

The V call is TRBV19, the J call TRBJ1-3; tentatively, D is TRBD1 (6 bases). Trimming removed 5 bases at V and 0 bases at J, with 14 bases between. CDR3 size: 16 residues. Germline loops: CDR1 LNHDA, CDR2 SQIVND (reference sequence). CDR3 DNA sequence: TGTGCCAGTAGTGCCACAACCAGGGGCTCTGGAAACACCATATATTTT. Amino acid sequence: CASSATTRGSGNTIYF.

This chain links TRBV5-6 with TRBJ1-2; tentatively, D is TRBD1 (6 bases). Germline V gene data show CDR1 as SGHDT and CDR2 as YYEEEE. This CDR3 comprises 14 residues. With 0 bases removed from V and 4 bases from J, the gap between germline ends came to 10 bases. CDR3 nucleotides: TGTGCCAGCAGCTTGGGAGAAGGGGGCTATGGCTACACCTTC. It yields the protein CASSLGEGGYGYTF.

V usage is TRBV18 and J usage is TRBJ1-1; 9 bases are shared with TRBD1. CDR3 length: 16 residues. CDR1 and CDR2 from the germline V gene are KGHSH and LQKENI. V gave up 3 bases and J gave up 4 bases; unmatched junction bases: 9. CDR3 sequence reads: CASSPRGDRARTEAFF. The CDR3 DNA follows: TGTGCCAGCTCACCTCGGGGGGACAGGGCGCGCACTGAAGCTTTCTTT.

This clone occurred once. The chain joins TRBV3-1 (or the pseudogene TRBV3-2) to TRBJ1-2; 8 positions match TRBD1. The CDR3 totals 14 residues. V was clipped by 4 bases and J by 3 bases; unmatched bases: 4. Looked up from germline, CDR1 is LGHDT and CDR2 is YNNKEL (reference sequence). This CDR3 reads CASSPGQGDYGYTF. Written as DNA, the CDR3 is TGTGCCAGCAGCCCCGGACAGGGTGACTATGGCTACACCTTC.

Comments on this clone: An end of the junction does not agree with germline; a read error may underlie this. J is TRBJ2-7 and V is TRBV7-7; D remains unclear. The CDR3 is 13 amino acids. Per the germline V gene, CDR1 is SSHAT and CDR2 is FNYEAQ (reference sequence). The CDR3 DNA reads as TGTGCTAGCAGCTTTGACATAGCCTACGAGCAGTACTTC. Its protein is CASSFDIAYEQYF. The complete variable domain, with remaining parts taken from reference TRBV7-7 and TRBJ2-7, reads GAGVSQSPRYKVTKRGQDVTLRCDPISSHATLYWYQQALGQGPEFLTYFNYEAQPDKSGLPSDRFSAERPEGSISTLTIQRTEQRDSAMYRCASSFDIAYEQYFGPGTRLTVT.

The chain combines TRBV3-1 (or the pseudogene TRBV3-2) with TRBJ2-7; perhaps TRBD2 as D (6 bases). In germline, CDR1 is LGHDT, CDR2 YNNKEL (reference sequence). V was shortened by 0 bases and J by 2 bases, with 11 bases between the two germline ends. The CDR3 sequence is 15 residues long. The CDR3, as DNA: TGTGCCAGCAGCCAAGAACAGCGGGCCGCCTACGAGCAGTACTTC. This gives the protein CASSQEQRAAYEQYF.

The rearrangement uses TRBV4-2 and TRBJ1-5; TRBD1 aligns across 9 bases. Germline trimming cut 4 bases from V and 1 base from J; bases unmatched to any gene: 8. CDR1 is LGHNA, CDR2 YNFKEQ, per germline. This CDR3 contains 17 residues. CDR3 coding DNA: TGTGCCAGCAGCCTAGGAGGACAGGGGAAGAGCAATCAGCCCCAGCATTTT. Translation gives CASSLGGQGKSNQPQHF.

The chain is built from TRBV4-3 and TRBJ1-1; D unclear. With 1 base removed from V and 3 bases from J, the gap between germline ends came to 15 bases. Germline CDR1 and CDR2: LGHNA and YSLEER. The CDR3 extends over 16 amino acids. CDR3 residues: CASSQAYPYGDTEAFF. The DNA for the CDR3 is TGCGCCAGCAGCCAAGCGTATCCCTACGGGGACACTGAAGCTTTCTTT.

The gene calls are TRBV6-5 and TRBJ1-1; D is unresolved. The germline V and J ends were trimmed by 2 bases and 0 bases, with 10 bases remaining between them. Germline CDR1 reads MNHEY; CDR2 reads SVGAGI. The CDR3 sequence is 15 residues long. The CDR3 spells CASSYQHNMNTEAFF. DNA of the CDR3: TGTGCCAGCAGTTACCAACACAACATGAACACTGAAGCTTTCTTT.

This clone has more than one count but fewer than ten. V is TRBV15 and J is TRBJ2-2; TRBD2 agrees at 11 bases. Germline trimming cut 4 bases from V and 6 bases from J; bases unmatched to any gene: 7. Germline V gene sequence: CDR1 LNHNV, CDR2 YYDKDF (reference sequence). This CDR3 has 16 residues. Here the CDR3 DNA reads TGTGCCACCAGCATTTCTTATAGCGGGAGGGCCGGGGAGCTGTTTTTT. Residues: CATSISYSGRAGELFF.

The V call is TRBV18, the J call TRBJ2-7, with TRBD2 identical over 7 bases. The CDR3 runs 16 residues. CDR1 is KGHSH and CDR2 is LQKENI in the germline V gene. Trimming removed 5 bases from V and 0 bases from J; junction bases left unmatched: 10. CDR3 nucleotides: TGTGCCAGCTCAACCCTTAGCGGGTTGAACTCCTACGAGCAGTACTTC. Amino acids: CASSTLSGLNSYEQYF.

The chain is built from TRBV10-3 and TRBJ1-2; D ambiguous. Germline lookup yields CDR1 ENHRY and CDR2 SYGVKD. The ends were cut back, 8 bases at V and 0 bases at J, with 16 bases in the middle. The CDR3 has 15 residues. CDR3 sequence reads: CAIYGTTIANYGYTF. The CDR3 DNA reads TGTGCCATCTACGGAACTACAATCGCTAACTATGGCTACACCTTC.

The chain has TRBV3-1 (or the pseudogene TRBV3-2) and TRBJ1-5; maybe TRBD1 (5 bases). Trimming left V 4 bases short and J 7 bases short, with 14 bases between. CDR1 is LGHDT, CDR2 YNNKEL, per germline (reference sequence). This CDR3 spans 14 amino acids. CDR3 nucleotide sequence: TGTGCCAGCAGCCCACAGGTTTCCGGCCAGCCCCAGCATTTT. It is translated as CASSPQVSGQPQHF.

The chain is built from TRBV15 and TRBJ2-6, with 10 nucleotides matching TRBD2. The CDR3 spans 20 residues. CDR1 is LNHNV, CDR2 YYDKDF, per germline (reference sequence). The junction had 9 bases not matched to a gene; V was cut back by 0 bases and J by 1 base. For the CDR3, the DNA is TGTGCCACCAGCAGAGAACTAGCGGGACCCCGAGAGTCTGGGGCCAACGTCCTGACTTTC. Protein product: CATSRELAGPRESGANVLTF.

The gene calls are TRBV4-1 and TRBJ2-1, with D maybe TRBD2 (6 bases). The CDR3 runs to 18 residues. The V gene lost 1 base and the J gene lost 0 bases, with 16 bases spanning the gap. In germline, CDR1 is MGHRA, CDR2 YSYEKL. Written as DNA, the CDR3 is TGCGCCAGCAGCCAAGGGAAGGTAGCGGAGAGCTCCTACAATGAGCAGTTCTTC. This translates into CASSQGKVAESSYNEQFF.

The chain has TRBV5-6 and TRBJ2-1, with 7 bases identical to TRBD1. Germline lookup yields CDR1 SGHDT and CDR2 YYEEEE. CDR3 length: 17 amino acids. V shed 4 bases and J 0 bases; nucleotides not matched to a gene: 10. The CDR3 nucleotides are TGTGCCAGCAGCAAAGGGGACAGCCGATACTCCTACAATGAGCAGTTCTTC. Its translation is CASSKGDSRYSYNEQFF.

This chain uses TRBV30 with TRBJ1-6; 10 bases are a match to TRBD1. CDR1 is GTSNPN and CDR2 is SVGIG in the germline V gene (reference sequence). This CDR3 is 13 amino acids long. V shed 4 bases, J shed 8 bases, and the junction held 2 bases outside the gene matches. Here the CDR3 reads CAWTGTGDSPLHF. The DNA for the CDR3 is TGTGCCTGGACCGGGACAGGGGATTCACCCCTCCACTTT.

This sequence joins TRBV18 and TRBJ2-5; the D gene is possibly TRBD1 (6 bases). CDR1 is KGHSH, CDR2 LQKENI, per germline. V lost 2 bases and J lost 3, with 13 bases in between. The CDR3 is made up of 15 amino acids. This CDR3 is CASSPYQGSEETQYF. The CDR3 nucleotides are TGTGCCAGCTCACCATATCAGGGGAGCGAAGAGACCCAGTACTTC.

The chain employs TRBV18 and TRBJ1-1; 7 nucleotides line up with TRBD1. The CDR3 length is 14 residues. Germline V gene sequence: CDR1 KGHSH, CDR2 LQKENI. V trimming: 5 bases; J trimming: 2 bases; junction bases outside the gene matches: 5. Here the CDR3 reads CASSIDRANTEAFF. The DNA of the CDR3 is TGTGCCAGCTCAATCGACAGGGCAAACACTGAAGCTTTCTTT.

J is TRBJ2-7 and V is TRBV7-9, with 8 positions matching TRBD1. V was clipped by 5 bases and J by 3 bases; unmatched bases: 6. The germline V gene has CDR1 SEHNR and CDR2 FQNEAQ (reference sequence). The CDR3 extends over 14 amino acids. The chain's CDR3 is CASSTWTGNYEQYF. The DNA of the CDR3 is TGTGCCAGCAGCACCTGGACAGGGAACTACGAGCAGTACTTC.

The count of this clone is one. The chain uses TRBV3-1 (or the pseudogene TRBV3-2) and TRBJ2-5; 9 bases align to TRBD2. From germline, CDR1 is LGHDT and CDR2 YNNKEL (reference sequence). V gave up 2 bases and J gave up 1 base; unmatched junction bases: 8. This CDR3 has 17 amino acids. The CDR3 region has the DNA TGTGCCAGCAGCCAATGGGGTAGCGGGAGAGCCCAAGAGACCCAGTACTTC. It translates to CASSQWGSGRAQETQYF.